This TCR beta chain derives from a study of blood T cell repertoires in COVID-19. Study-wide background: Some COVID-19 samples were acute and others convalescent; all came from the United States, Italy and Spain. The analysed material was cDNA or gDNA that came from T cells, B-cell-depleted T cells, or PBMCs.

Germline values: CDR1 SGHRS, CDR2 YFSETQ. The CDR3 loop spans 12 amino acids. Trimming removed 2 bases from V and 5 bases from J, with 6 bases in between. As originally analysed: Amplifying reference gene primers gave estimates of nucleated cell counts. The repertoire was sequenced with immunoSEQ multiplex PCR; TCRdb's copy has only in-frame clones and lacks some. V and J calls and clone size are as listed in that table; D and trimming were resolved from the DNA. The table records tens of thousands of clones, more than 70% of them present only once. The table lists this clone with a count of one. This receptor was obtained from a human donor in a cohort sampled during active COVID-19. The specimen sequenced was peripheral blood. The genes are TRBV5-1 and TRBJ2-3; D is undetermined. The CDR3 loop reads CASSLAQDTQYF. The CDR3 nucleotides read TGCGCCAGCAGCTTAGCTCAAGATACGCAGTATTTT.